This entry features one T cell receptor (beta chain) sequence. Its matching antigen is unknown. The sample originates from a study of cytomegalovirus exposure and HLA in healthy donors. Findings and caveats of the study: Exclusion applied to some V segments, including TRBV6-2 and TRBV6-3, as they were indistinguishable.

The study ran its PCR with 60 Vbeta and 13 Jbeta primers. Using immunoSEQ multiplex PCR, the repertoire was profiled, and TCRdb retains in-frame clones only, with some absent. The top ten clones hold under 1.5% of a sample with fewer than 120,000 clones, approximately 78% of them seen once. CDR3 length: 13 residues. CDR1 and CDR2 from the germline V gene are SGHTA and FQGTGA. The ends lost 5 bases at V and 5 bases at J; junction bases unmatched: 3. Sequencing was performed on PBMCs. The chain has TRBV7-3 and TRBJ1-1; TRBD1 aligns across 9 bases. The TCR originated in a woman in her thirties in good health and CMV-seronegative. The CDR3 DNA reads as TGTGCCAGCAGCATAGGGACAGGGACTGAAGCTTTCTTT. It translates to CASSIGTGTEAFF.